This TCR beta chain comes out of a study of control samples from healthy donors and cancer patients. Produced via immunoSEQ multiplex PCR; TCRdb's table is partial and in-frame only. The sample comprises about 89,000 clones, around nine tenths of which are singletons, and under 25% rests with the top ten. The CDR3 is 15 amino acids. Germline lookup yields CDR1 SEHNR and CDR2 FQNEAQ (reference sequence). The V end was cut by 7 bases, the J end by 4 bases, with 18 bases between. The chain joins TRBV7-9 to TRBJ2-3; weak D call: TRBD1 (6 bases). Sequenced input: blood. This TCR came from a young man in good health. The CDR3, as DNA: TGTGCCAGCACGTGGGGATCAGGGGCCCCAGATACGCAGTATTTT. Residues: CASTWGSGAPDTQYF. Variable domain in full (rest from reference TRBV7-9 and TRBJ2-3): DTGVSQNPRHKITKRGQNVTFRCDPISEHNRLYWYRQTLGQGPEFLTYFQNEAQLEKSRLLSDRFSAERPKGSFSTLEIQRTEQGDSAMYLCASTWGSGAPDTQYFGPGTRLTVL.